This T cell receptor (beta chain) was documented in a study of blood T cells in healthy people across ages. Broader study findings: Any conclusive comparison of naive versus antigen-experienced cells was prevented by using unsorted PBMCs.

A second PCR of 7 to 11 cycles used a sample-barcoded 5' primer and a J-beta primer mix. Using its own MiXCR run on the 5' RACE reads, TCRdb lists one record per CDR3 protein. The table has more than 500,000 distinct CDR3 sequences, roughly a quarter seen once. The table lists this clonotype with a few counts. Its antigen is unknown. The donors, aged about 6 to 95, were healthy Caucasians from Russia. The material sequenced was blood. This clonotype originated in a woman between 65 and 79 years old in good health.

CDR3 sequence (DNA): TGCGCCGTCAGGGCGGGGGTCACCACAGATACGCAGTATTTT. Translated: CAVRAGVTTDTQYF. V gene TRBV5-1 combines with J gene TRBJ2-3; 7 positions agree with TRBD2. Looked up from germline, CDR1 is SGHRS and CDR2 is YFSETQ. The CDR3 is 14 amino acids. V gave up 10 bases and J gave up 2 bases; unmatched junction bases: 10.